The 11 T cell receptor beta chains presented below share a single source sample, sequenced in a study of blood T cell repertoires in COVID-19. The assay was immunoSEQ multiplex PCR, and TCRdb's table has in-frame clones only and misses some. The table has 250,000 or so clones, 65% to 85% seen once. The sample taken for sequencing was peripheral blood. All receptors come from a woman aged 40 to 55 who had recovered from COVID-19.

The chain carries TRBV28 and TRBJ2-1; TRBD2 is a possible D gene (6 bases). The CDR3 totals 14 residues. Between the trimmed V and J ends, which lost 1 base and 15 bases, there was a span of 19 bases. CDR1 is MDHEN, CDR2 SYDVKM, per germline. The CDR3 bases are TGTGCCAGCAGTTTATTAGGTGGCGGGGCTTGGGTGTTCTTC. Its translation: CASSLLGGGAWVFF.

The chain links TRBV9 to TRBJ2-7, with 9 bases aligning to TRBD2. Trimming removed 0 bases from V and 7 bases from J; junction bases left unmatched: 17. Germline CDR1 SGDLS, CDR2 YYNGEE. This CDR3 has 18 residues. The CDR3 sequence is CASSVGPAPGGGASEQYF. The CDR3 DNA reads TGTGCCAGCAGCGTAGGCCCCGCTCCGGGCGGGGGGGCGAGTGAGCAGTACTTC.

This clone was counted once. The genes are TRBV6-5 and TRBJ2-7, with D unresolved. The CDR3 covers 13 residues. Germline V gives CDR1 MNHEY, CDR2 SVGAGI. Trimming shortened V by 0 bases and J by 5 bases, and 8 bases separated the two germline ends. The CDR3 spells CASSYSNIHEQYF. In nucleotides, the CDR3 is TGTGCCAGCAGTTACTCGAACATCCACGAGCAGTACTTC.

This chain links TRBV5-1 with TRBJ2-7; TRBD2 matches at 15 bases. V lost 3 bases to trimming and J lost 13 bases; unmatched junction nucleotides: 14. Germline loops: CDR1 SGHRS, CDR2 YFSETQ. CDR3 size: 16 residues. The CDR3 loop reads CASSSGTGTSGGIPYF. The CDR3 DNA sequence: TGCGCCAGCAGCTCAGGGACCGGGACTAGCGGGGGGATACCATACTTC.

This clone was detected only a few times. The DNA of the CDR3 is TGTGCCAGCAGCCCCGTAGGGGCTTGGGACACCGGGGAGCTGTTTTTT. It encodes CASSPVGAWDTGELFF. The chain employs TRBV11-3 and TRBJ2-2, with a possible D match to TRBD1 (5 bases). This CDR3 is 16 amino acids long. The germline gives CDR1 SGHNT, CDR2 YENEEA. V was cut by 5 bases and J by 3 bases, with 16 bases left in between.

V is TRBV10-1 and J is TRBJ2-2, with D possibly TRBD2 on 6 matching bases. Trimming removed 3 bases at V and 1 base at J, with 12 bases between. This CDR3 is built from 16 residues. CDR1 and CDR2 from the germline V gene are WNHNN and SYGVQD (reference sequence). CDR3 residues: CASSDFQAGNTGELFF. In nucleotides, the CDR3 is TGCGCCAGCAGTGATTTTCAAGCGGGGAACACCGGGGAGCTGTTTTTT.

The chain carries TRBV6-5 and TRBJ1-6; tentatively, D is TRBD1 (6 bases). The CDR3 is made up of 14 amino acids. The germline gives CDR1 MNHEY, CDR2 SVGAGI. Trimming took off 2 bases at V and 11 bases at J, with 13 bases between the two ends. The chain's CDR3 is CASSYGQRSTPLHF. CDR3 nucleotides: TGTGCCAGCAGTTACGGACAGCGGTCTACACCCCTCCACTTT.

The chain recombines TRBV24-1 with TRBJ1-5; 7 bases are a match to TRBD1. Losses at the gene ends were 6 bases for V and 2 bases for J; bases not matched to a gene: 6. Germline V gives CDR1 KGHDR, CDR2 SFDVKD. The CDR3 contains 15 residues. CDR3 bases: TGTGCCACCAGTCCCAGGGGGGATGGCAATCAGCCCCAGCATTTT. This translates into CATSPRGDGNQPQHF.

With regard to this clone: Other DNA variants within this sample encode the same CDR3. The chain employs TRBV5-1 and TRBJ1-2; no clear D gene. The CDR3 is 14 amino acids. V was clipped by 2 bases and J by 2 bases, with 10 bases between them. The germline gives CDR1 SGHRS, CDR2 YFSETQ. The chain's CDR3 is CASSLESPNYGYTF. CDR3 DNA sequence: TGCGCCAGCAGCTTAGAGTCACCCAACTATGGCTACACCTTC.

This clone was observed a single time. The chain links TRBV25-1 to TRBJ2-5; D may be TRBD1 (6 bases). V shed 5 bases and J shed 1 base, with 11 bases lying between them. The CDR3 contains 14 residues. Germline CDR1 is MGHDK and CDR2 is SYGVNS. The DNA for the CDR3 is TGTGCCAGCAGTAAACAGGGTGGCCAAGAGACCCAGTACTTC. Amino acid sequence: CASSKQGGQETQYF.

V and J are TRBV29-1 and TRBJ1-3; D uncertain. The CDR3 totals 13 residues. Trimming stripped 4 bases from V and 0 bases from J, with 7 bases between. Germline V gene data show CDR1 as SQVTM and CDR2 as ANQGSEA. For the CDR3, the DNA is TGCAGCGTTGCCACGAGCTCTGGAAACACCATATATTTT. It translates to CSVATSSGNTIYF.